The subject of this entry is one TCR beta chain. These data come from a study of shared T cell receptors in the human thymus. Assay used: immunoSEQ multiplex PCR; TCRdb lists only in-frame clones, some missing. This table holds 550,000 to 800,000 clones, approximately 85% found once. Trimming took off 3 bases at V and 0 bases at J, with 6 bases between the two ends. Germline values: CDR1 MDHEN, CDR2 SYDVKM. The CDR3 has 13 amino acids. The same sample was also studied in work on human thymus T cells.

The receptor was isolated from a girl under three years old with a congenital heart defect. Input material: thymocytes. The chain links TRBV28 to TRBJ2-7; D is uncertain. The CDR3 nucleotides read TGTGCCAGCAGTTTTCAGCGCTCCTACGAGCAGTACTTC. This codes for CASSFQRSYEQYF.